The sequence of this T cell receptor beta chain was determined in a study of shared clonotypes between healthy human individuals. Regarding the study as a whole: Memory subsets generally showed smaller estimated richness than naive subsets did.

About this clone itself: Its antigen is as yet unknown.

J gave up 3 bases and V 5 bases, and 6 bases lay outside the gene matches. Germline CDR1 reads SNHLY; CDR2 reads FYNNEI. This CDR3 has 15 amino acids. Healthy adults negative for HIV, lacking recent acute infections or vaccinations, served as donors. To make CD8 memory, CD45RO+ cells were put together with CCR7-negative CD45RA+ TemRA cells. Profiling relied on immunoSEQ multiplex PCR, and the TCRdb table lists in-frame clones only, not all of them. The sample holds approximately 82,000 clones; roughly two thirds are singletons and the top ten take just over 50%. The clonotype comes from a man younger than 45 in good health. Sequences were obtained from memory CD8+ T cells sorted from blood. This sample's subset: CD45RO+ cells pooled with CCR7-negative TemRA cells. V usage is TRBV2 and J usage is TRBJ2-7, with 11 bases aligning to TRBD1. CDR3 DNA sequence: TGTGCCAGCAGTAAGGGACAGGGGGAATTCTACGAGCAGTACTTC. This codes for CASSKGQGEFYEQYF.